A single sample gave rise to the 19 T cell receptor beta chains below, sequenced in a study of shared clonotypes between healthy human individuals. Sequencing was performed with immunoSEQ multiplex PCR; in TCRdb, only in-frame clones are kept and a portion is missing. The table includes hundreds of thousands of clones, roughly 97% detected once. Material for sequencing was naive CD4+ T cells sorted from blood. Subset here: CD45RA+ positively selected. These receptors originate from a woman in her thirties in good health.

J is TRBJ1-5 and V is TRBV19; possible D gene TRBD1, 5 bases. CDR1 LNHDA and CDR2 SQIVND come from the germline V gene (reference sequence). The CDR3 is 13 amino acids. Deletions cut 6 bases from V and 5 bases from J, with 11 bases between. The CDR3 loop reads CASRGDEDQPQHF. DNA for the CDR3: TGTGCCAGTAGGGGGGATGAGGATCAGCCCCAGCATTTT.

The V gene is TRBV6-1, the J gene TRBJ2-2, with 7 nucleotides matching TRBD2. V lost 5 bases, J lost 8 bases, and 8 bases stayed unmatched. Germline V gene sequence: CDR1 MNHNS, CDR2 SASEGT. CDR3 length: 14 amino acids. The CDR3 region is CASSPREWAGELFF. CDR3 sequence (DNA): TGTGCCAGCAGTCCGCGGGAGTGGGCTGGGGAGCTGTTTTTT.

CDR3 protein: CASGRIAKNIQYF. In DNA, the CDR3 is TGTGCCAGCGGGCGGATAGCCAAAAACATTCAGTACTTC. J is TRBJ2-4 and V is TRBV2; no clear D. This CDR3 comprises 13 residues. Per germline, CDR1 SNHLY and CDR2 FYNNEI. Trimming cost V 8 bases and J 0 bases, with 8 bases left between them. Variable domain in full (rest from reference TRBV2 and TRBJ2-4): EPEVTQTPSHQVTQMGQEVILRCVPISNHLYFYWYRQILGQKVEFLVSFYNNEISEKSEIFDDQFSVERPDGSNFTLKIRSTKLEDSAMYFCASGRIAKNIQYFGAGTRLSVL.

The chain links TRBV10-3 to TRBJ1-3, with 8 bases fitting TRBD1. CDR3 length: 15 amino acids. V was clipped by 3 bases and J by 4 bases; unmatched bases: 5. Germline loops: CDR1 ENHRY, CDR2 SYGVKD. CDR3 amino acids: CAISDTGGIGNTIYF. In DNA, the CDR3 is TGTGCCATCAGTGATACAGGGGGAATCGGAAACACCATATATTTT.

This CDR3 is CASSLALGNEQYF. CDR3 sequence (DNA): TGTGCCAGCAGCTTAGCTCTAGGCAACGAGCAGTACTTC. This sequence joins TRBV7-9 and TRBJ2-7; D is unresolved. V gave up 0 bases and J gave up 5 bases, with 8 bases separating them. CDR3 length equals 13 residues. CDR1 SEHNR and CDR2 FQNEAQ come from the germline V gene (reference sequence).

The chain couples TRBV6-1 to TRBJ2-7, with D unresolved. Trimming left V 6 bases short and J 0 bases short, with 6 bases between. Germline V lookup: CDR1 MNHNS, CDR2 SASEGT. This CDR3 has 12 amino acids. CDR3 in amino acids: CASSVYSYEQYF. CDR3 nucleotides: TGTGCCAGCAGCGTATACTCCTACGAGCAGTACTTC.

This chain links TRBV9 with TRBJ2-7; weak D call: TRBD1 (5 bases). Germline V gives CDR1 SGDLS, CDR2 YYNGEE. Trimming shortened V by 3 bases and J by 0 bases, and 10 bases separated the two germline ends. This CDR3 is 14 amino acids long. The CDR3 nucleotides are TGTGCCAGCAGCGGGGGCCTTAGCTCCTACGAGCAGTACTTC. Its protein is CASSGGLSSYEQYF.

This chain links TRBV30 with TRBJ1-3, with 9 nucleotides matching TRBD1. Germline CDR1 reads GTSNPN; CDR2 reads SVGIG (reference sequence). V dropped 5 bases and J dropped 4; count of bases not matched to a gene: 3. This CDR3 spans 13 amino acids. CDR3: CAWETGGGNTIYF. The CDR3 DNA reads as TGTGCCTGGGAGACAGGGGGGGGAAACACCATATATTTT.

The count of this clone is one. The CDR3: CASSLKSSGSSYEQYF. The CDR3 DNA follows: TGTGCCAGCAGTTTAAAGTCTAGCGGGAGTTCCTACGAGCAGTACTTC. The chain uses TRBV28 and TRBJ2-7; TRBD2 matches at 10 bases. The trim removed 2 bases at V and 1 base at J, leaving 5 bases unmatched. The CDR3 totals 16 residues. Per germline, CDR1 MDHEN and CDR2 SYDVKM.

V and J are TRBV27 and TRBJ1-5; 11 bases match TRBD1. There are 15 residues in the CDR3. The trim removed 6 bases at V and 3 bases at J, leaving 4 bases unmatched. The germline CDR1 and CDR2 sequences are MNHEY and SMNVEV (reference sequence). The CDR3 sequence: CASRRDRGFNQPQHF. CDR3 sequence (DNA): TGTGCCAGCAGGAGGGACAGGGGGTTCAATCAGCCCCAGCATTTT.

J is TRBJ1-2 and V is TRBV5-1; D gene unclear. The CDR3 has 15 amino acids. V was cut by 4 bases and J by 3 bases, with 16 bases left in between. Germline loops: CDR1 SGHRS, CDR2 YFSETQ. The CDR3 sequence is CASSPGPRIDYGYTF. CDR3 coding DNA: TGCGCCAGCAGCCCCGGCCCTCGGATTGACTATGGCTACACCTTC.

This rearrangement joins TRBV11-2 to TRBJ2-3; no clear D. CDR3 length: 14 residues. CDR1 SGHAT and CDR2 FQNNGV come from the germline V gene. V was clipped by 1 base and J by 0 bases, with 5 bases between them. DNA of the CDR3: TGTGCCAGCAGCTTAGGGCACAGCACAGATACGCAGTATTTT. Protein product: CASSLGHSTDTQYF.

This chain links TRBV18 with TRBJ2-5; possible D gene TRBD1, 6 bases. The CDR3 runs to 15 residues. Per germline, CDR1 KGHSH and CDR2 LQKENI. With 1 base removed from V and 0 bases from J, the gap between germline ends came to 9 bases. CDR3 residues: CASSPLSGDQETQYF. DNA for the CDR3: TGTGCCAGCTCACCACTCTCAGGGGACCAAGAGACCCAGTACTTC.

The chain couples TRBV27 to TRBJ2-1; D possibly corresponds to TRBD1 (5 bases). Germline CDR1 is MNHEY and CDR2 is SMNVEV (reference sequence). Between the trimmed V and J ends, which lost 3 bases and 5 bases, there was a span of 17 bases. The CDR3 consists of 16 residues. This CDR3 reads CASSFAGLAENNEQFF. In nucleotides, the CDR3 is TGTGCCAGCAGTTTCGCAGGGTTGGCTGAAAACAATGAGCAGTTCTTC.

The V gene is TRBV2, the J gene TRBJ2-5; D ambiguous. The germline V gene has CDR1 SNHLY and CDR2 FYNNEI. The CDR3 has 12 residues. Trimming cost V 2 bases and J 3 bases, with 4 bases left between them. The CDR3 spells CASSELEETQYF. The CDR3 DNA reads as TGTGCCAGCAGTGAATTGGAAGAGACCCAGTACTTC.

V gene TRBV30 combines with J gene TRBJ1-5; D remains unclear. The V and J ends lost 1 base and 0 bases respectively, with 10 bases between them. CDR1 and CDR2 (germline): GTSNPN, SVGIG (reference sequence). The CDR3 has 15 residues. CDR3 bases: TGTGCCTGGAGTGGGTCGGGTTATAGCAATCAGCCCCAGCATTTT. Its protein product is CAWSGSGYSNQPQHF.

CDR3 sequence: CASSEVGTSGRADTGELFF. The CDR3 DNA sequence: TGTGCCAGCAGTGAGGTAGGGACTAGCGGGAGGGCGGACACCGGGGAGCTGTTTTTT. This chain uses TRBV6-4 with TRBJ2-2, with TRBD2 identical over 16 bases. Germline trimming cut 3 bases from V and 3 bases from J; bases unmatched to any gene: 7. The germline gives CDR1 MRHNA, CDR2 SNTAGT. This CDR3 has 19 amino acids.

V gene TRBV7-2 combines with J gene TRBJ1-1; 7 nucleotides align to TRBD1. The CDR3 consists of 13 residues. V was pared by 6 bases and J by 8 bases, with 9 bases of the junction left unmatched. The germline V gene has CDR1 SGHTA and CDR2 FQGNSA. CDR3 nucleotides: TGTGCCAGCAGAAAAGACAGGGAAGGAGAAGCTTTCTTT. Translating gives CASRKDREGEAFF.

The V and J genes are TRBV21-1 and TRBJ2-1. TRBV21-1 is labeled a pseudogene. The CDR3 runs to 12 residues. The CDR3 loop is CASSKTKPEQFF. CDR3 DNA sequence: TGTGCCAGCAGCAAGACGAAACCTGAGCAGTTCTTC.